This T cell receptor (beta chain) was identified in a study of PD-1 blockade in classical Hodgkin lymphoma. Broader study findings: When set against healthy donors, newly diagnosed patients were reported to show lower baseline TCR diversity. For complete responders, baseline diversity was comparable to that of newly diagnosed patients. No one has yet defined what causes the repertoire differences, which may be disease activity or prior therapy.

Profiling relied on immunoSEQ multiplex PCR, and the TCRdb table lists in-frame clones only, not all of them. The sample shows about 64,000 clones, more than 90% of them seen only once. Concerning this clone itself: Its antigen is unidentified.

Time point defined: cycle 4 day 1 (C4D1), after five to seven weeks of nivolumab. Following autologous stem cell transplantation, relapse occurred in every patient, and exposure to brentuximab vedotin varied. This CDR3 contains 15 residues. The material sequenced was peripheral blood mononuclear cells (PBMCs), taken before the fourth cycle of nivolumab. The chain has TRBV21-1 and TRBJ2-7; the table's D call, TRBD2, has no DNA check behind it. TRBV21-1 is a recognized pseudogene. This TCR was recovered from a human donor with classical Hodgkin lymphoma. CDR3 sequence: CASSTFSGDSYEQYF. CDR3 DNA: TGTGCCAGCAGCACCTTTAGCGGGGACTCCTACGAGCAGTACTTC.